One and the same sample provided the 31 T cell receptor beta chains below, sequenced in a study of identical twins. TCRdb re-analysed the 5' RACE reads in MiXCR, keeping a single row per CDR3 protein. Found here are hundreds of thousands of distinct CDR3 sequences, about 20% of them singletons; the top ten hold 13%. These records were also assigned to another study, of T cells expressing NK-cell markers.

The sample consisted of PBMCs. The receptors derive from a young woman in good health.

This clonotype was picked up a small number of times. The chain recombines TRBV6-1 with TRBJ2-7; the D gene is possibly TRBD2 (5 bases). Trimming shortened V by 5 bases and J by 6 bases, and 14 bases separated the two germline ends. The CDR3 consists of 13 residues. Germline-derived CDR1 and CDR2 are MNHNS and SASEGT. In DNA, the CDR3 is TGTGCCAGCAGTCGGACGCGGACTCGCGAGCAGTACTTC. It encodes CASSRTRTREQYF.

This clonotype has more than one count but fewer than ten. The rearrangement links TRBV12-3 or TRBV12-4 to TRBJ1-5; TRBD1 aligns across 10 bases. J lost 2 bases, V lost 5 bases, and 3 bases had no gene match. This CDR3 region has 15 residues. The CDR3 loop reads CASSQGTGGNQPQHF. DNA of the CDR3: TGTGCCAGCAGTCAGGGGACAGGGGGCAATCAGCCCCAGCATTTT.

The rearrangement links TRBV10-3 to TRBJ1-1; a possible D gene is TRBD1 (6 bases). Germline V gene data show CDR1 as ENHRY and CDR2 as SYGVKD. There are 13 residues in the CDR3. V lost 6 bases and J lost 0, with 8 bases in between. The CDR3 loop is CAIRGQLNTEAFF. The CDR3 region has the DNA TGTGCCATCAGAGGACAGCTGAACACTGAAGCTTTCTTT.

This clonotype was observed a handful of times. This chain links TRBV29-1 with TRBJ2-7, with D perhaps matching TRBD1 (8 bases). Germline values: CDR1 SQVTM, CDR2 ANQGSEA. V was cut by 6 bases and J by 4 bases, with 16 bases left in between. CDR3 length: 13 residues. The CDR3 spells CSVETGEGYEQYF. DNA of the CDR3: TGCAGCGTGGAGACAGGGGAGGGTTACGAGCAGTACTTC.

In its sample, this clonotype was seen many times. The chain employs TRBV9 and TRBJ2-5; D unresolved. The length of the CDR3 is 11 residues. The germline V and J ends were trimmed by 3 bases and 0 bases, with 0 bases remaining between them. Germline CDR1 and CDR2: SGDLS and YYNGEE. The CDR3, as DNA: TGTGCCAGCAGCGACCAAGAGACCCAGTACTTC. Translated, it gives CASSDQETQYF. Variable domain in full (rest from reference TRBV9 and TRBJ2-5): DSGVTQTPKHLITATGQRVTLRCSPRSGDLSVYWYQQSLDQGLQFLIQYYNGEERAKGNILERFSAQQFPDLHSELNLSSLELGDSALYFCASSDQETQYFGPGTRLLVL.

This clonotype was detected many times. This chain uses TRBV12-3 or TRBV12-4 with TRBJ2-2, with D perhaps matching TRBD1 (8 bases). The V end lost 5 bases, the J end lost 15 bases, and 13 bases lay between the germline ends. The CDR3 length is 11 residues. The CDR3 region is CASSQTGGVFF. DNA for the CDR3: TGTGCCAGCAGTCAAACAGGGGGGGTGTTTTTT.

This chain joins TRBV9 and TRBJ2-7; D perhaps matches TRBD1 (6 bases). The ends were cut back, 0 bases at V and 2 bases at J, with 15 bases in the middle. Germline-derived CDR1 and CDR2 are SGDLS and YYNGEE. The CDR3 covers 16 residues. The CDR3 DNA reads as TGTGCCAGCAGCGTAGAAGTAGGGACATCCGCCTACGAGCAGTACTTC. Amino acids: CASSVEVGTSAYEQYF.

This clonotype was counted a few times. V and J are TRBV11-1 and TRBJ2-1; tentative D call: TRBD2 (7 bases). Deletions cut 1 base from V and 4 bases from J, with 20 bases between. The length of the CDR3 is 18 residues. Per germline, CDR1 SGHAT and CDR2 FQDESV (reference sequence). The CDR3: CASSLDLGGGRNYNEQFF. The CDR3 DNA reads as TGTGCCAGCAGCTTAGACTTGGGGGGCGGGAGAAATTACAATGAGCAGTTCTTC.

The chain is built from TRBV3-1 and TRBJ2-1, with TRBD2 as a possible D gene (5 bases). CDR1 is LGHDT and CDR2 is YNNKEL in the germline V gene (reference sequence). V lost 2 bases and J 12 bases, leaving 14 bases between the germline ends. The CDR3 length is 13 residues. The CDR3 here is CASSQRAREWQFF. The CDR3, as DNA: TGTGCCAGCAGCCAACGTGCTAGGGAGTGGCAGTTCTTC.

The sample holds a few counts of this clonotype. The chain joins TRBV6-5 to TRBJ2-1; D gene uncertain. In germline, CDR1 is MNHEY, CDR2 SVGAGI. CDR3 length: 15 amino acids. The ends were cut back, 0 bases at V and 5 bases at J, with 11 bases in the middle. In DNA form, the CDR3 reads TGTGCCAGCAGTTACTCGGATATAACCAACAATGAGCAGTTCTTC. Translated: CASSYSDITNNEQFF.

This clonotype was seen a few times. The rearrangement uses TRBV10-3 and TRBJ1-1, with D tentatively TRBD1 (5 bases). This CDR3 region has 19 residues. V lost 2 bases, J lost 1 base, and 23 bases lay in between. Germline V gives CDR1 ENHRY, CDR2 SYGVKD. CDR3 sequence reads: CAISENVVRVEFQNTEAFF. In DNA, the CDR3 is TGTGCCATCAGTGAGAATGTGGTCAGGGTAGAATTTCAGAACACTGAAGCTTTCTTT.

The sample holds a few counts of this clonotype. The genes are TRBV12-3 or TRBV12-4 and TRBJ2-7; maybe TRBD1 (6 bases). This CDR3 is 15 amino acids long. V dropped 2 bases and J dropped 1 base, with 12 bases sitting between them. CDR3 residues: CASSLTGSNSYEQYF. In nucleotides, the CDR3 is TGTGCCAGCAGTTTAACAGGGTCCAATTCCTACGAGCAGTACTTC.

The V call is TRBV20-1, the J call TRBJ2-5; D is unresolved. Germline values: CDR1 DFQATT, CDR2 SNEGSKA (reference sequence). V was shortened by 2 bases and J by 4 bases, with 8 bases between the two germline ends. The CDR3 runs 12 residues. Here the CDR3 reads CSARLWAETQYF. The CDR3 DNA reads TGCAGTGCTAGACTGTGGGCAGAGACCCAGTACTTC.

This clonotype showed up just a few times. This chain links TRBV20-1 with TRBJ1-1, with D uncertain. Per germline, CDR1 DFQATT and CDR2 SNEGSKA (reference sequence). V lost 3 bases and J 2 bases, leaving 7 bases between the germline ends. CDR3 length: 12 residues. This CDR3 is CSARNTNTEAFF. The DNA of the CDR3 is TGCAGTGCTAGGAACACTAACACTGAAGCTTTCTTT.

In this sample, this clonotype turned up a few times. V is TRBV14 and J is TRBJ2-1; 13 bases match TRBD2. CDR3 length equals 18 residues. Germline trimming cut 0 bases from V and 8 bases from J; bases unmatched to any gene: 10. Per germline, CDR1 SGHDN and CDR2 FVKESK. As DNA, the CDR3 is TGTGCCAGCAGCCAAGAATATACTAGCGGGAGGGAAAGTGATGAGCAGTTCTTC. This gives the protein CASSQEYTSGRESDEQFF.

V usage is TRBV5-1 and J usage is TRBJ2-3; maybe TRBD1 (5 bases). The V gene lost 5 bases and the J gene lost 1 base, with 11 bases spanning the gap. The CDR3 has 14 amino acids. Germline V gene lookup returns CDR1 SGHRS and CDR2 YFSETQ. CDR3 amino acids: CASRSIRGTDTQYF. In DNA form, the CDR3 reads TGCGCCAGCAGGTCAATCAGGGGCACAGATACGCAGTATTTT.

This clonotype has more than one count but fewer than ten. The genes are TRBV18 and TRBJ2-1; D might be TRBD1 (5 bases). V was pared by 5 bases and J by 10 bases, with 12 bases between. The CDR3 extends over 12 amino acids. Germline V lookup: CDR1 KGHSH, CDR2 LQKENI. CDR3 in amino acids: CASSSRQLEQFF. CDR3 bases: TGTGCCAGCTCAAGCAGACAGCTAGAGCAGTTCTTC. Full variable domain (outside the CDR3, taken from reference TRBV18 and TRBJ2-1): NAGVMQNPRHLVRRRGQEARLRCSPMKGHSHVYWYRQLPEEGLKFMVYLQKENIIDESGMPKERFSAEFPKEGPSILRIQQVVRGDSAAYFCASSSRQLEQFFGPGTRLTVL.

This rearrangement joins TRBV27 to TRBJ2-2; the D is unclear. This CDR3 spans 14 amino acids. The germline V and J ends were trimmed by 5 bases and 5 bases, with 12 bases remaining between them. Germline V gene sequence: CDR1 MNHEY, CDR2 SMNVEV (reference sequence). The CDR3 is CASSAAGKTGELFF. The CDR3 DNA is TGTGCCAGCAGTGCGGCCGGAAAAACCGGGGAGCTGTTTTTT.

Details on this clonotype: Since a much larger clone is just one base distant, this may be a read error. The chain combines TRBV5-1 with TRBJ2-1, with D unclear. The CDR3 runs 13 residues. From germline, CDR1 is SGHRS and CDR2 YFSETQ. The CDR3 protein is CASSEEPYNGQFF. DNA of the CDR3: TGCGCCAGCAGTGAGGAACCCTACAATGGGCAGTTCTTC.

This clonotype came up a few times. The V gene is TRBV29-1, the J gene TRBJ2-3, with D perhaps TRBD2 (6 bases). Trimming stripped 3 bases from V and 10 bases from J, with 14 bases between. This CDR3 comprises 12 residues. CDR1 and CDR2 from the germline V gene are SQVTM and ANQGSEA. The CDR3 loop reads CSVDGPRDSQYF. CDR3 coding DNA: TGCAGCGTTGACGGACCCCGGGACTCGCAGTATTTT.

The chain links TRBV12-5 to TRBJ2-4; 8 bases are shared with TRBD1. V lost 7 bases and J lost 8; bases outside the gene matches: 16. In germline, CDR1 is LGHNT, CDR2 FRNRAP. The CDR3 is made up of 16 amino acids. The chain's CDR3 is CASVGGGEQGDHIQYF. CDR3 nucleotide sequence: TGTGCTAGTGTTGGGGGTGGAGAACAGGGGGATCACATTCAGTACTTC.

In its sample, this clonotype was seen a few times. The chain joins TRBV27 to TRBJ1-3; D is perhaps TRBD1 (5 bases). From germline, CDR1 is MNHEY and CDR2 SMNVEV (reference sequence). V was pared by 3 bases and J by 4 bases, with 16 bases between. The CDR3 spans 16 residues. CDR3 sequence (DNA): TGTGCCAGCAGTTTGGTCGGGGGATCGGGAGGAAACACCATATATTTT. This translates into CASSLVGGSGGNTIYF.

This clonotype has more than one count but fewer than ten. The chain links TRBV12-3 or TRBV12-4 to TRBJ1-5; TRBD1 matches at 7 bases. There are 14 residues in the CDR3. V shed 5 bases, J shed 6 bases, and the junction held 7 bases outside the gene matches. CDR3 residues: CASSPGQRRQPQHF. Written as DNA, the CDR3 is TGTGCCAGCAGTCCGGGACAGAGGCGTCAGCCCCAGCATTTT.

This clonotype has ten or more counts. The chain links TRBV5-1 to TRBJ2-3; 9 nucleotides match TRBD2. The CDR3 spans 15 residues. V lost 2 bases, J lost 3 bases, and 4 bases stayed unmatched. Germline loops: CDR1 SGHRS, CDR2 YFSETQ. The CDR3 region has the DNA TGCGCCAGCAGCTTTAGCGGGAGACGAACAGATACGCAGTATTTT. It encodes CASSFSGRRTDTQYF.

This rearrangement joins TRBV27 to TRBJ1-1; no definite D call. The CDR3 has 14 amino acids. From germline, CDR1 is MNHEY and CDR2 SMNVEV (reference sequence). The V end was cut by 4 bases, the J end by 0 bases, with 9 bases between. Written as DNA, the CDR3 is TGTGCCAGCAGTTCGGCAGGAATGAACACTGAAGCTTTCTTT. Amino acids: CASSSAGMNTEAFF.

This clonotype came up a few times. The CDR3 reads CASSPTGTVNYGYTF. DNA for the CDR3: TGTGCCAGCAGCCCAACCGGGACAGTGAACTATGGCTACACCTTC. The chain links TRBV7-9 to TRBJ1-2; TRBD1 agrees at 7 bases. The junction had 8 bases not matched to a gene; V was cut back by 5 bases and J by 2 bases. CDR1 and CDR2 from the germline V gene are SEHNR and FQNEAQ (reference sequence). The CDR3 runs 15 residues.

The chain is built from TRBV20-1 and TRBJ1-5, with 7 bases matching TRBD1. Looked up from germline, CDR1 is DFQATT and CDR2 is SNEGSKA (reference sequence). The CDR3 length is 15 residues. Trimming removed 6 bases from V and 0 bases from J; junction bases left unmatched: 8. CDR3 in amino acids: CSAEGTANSNQPQHF. CDR3 nucleotide sequence: TGCAGTGCGGAAGGGACAGCAAATAGCAATCAGCCCCAGCATTTT.

J is TRBJ2-2 and V is TRBV19; the D gene is possibly TRBD1 (5 bases). V was shortened by 5 bases and J by 2 bases, with 9 bases between the two germline ends. Per the germline V gene, CDR1 is LNHDA and CDR2 is SQIVND (reference sequence). The CDR3 consists of 14 residues. CDR3 protein: CASSHGHNTGELFF. The CDR3 DNA sequence: TGTGCCAGTAGTCACGGACACAACACCGGGGAGCTGTTTTTT.

The chain couples TRBV9 to TRBJ2-3; 8 nucleotides line up with TRBD1. The germline V gene encodes CDR1 SGDLS and CDR2 YYNGEE. The V gene end was trimmed by 4 bases and the J gene end by 4 bases; junction bases not matched to a gene: 8. This CDR3 comprises 15 residues. The CDR3 protein is CASSQGQGRPDTQYF. The CDR3 DNA reads as TGTGCCAGCAGCCAAGGACAGGGACGCCCAGATACGCAGTATTTT.

This clonotype was seen only a few times. The rearrangement links TRBV12-3 or TRBV12-4 to TRBJ2-5, with D perhaps matching TRBD2 (7 bases). The CDR3 spans 15 residues. Trimming shortened V by 3 bases and J by 0 bases, and 11 bases separated the two germline ends. The CDR3 sequence: CASSFGGGNQETQYF. The CDR3 bases are TGTGCCAGCAGTTTTGGCGGGGGCAACCAAGAGACCCAGTACTTC.

CDR3 protein: CASSGLAGKGADTQYF. The CDR3 DNA reads as TGCGCCAGCAGCGGACTAGCGGGGAAAGGAGCAGATACGCAGTATTTT. The chain has TRBV5-1 and TRBJ2-3, with 12 bases matching TRBD2. Germline CDR1 SGHRS, CDR2 YFSETQ. The CDR3 loop spans 16 amino acids. The V and J ends lost 4 bases and 4 bases, in that order; junction bases with no gene match: 7.